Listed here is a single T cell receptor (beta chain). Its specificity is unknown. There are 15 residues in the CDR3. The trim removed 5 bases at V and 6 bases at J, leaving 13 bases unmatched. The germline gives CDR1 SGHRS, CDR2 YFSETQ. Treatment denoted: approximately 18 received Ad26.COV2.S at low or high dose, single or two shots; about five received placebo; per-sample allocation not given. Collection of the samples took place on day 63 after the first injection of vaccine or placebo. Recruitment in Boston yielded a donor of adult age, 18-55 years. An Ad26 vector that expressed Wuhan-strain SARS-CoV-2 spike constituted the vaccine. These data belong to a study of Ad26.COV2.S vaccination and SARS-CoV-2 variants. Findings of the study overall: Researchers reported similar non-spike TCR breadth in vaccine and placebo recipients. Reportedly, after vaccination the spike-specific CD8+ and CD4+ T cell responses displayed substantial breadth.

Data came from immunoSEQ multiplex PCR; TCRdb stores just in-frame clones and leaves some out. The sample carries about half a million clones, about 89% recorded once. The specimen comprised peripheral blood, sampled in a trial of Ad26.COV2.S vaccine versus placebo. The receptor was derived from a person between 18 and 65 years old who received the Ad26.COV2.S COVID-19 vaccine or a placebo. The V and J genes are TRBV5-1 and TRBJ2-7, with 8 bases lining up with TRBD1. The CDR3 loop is CASRRTGIMSSEQYF. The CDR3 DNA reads TGCGCCAGCAGAAGGACAGGGATAATGTCAAGCGAGCAGTACTTC.